In this sample, the clone carrying this T cell receptor beta chain turned up a few times. The record originates from a study of blood T cell repertoires in COVID-19. Losses at the gene ends were 4 bases for V and 7 bases for J; bases not matched to a gene: 17. The CDR3 has 17 amino acids. CDR1 MGHRA and CDR2 YSYEKL come from the germline V gene. Profiling relied on immunoSEQ multiplex PCR, and the TCRdb table lists in-frame clones only, not all of them. The sample has 200,000 to 300,000 clones, 84% seen once. The TCR comes from a man aged 40-49 years who had recovered from COVID-19. V usage is TRBV4-1 and J usage is TRBJ1-2; 8 nucleotides align to TRBD1. The sample was peripheral blood. In DNA, the CDR3 is TGCGCCAGCAGCCTCTCTGCACCGGGACAGGTCCCTGTTGGCTACACCTTC. As protein: CASSLSAPGQVPVGYTF.